Listed below are T cell receptor beta chains from one sample, sequenced in a study of OX40 agonist ivuxolimab in advanced cancers. Clones were sequenced by immunoSEQ multiplex PCR, and TCRdb holds only the in-frame ones, with some missing. The data contain 57,000 or so clones, roughly nine tenths of them seen just once; the ten biggest clones take up 11% to 15%. The sequences come from CD4+ or CD8+ T cells sorted from blood, collected in a trial of the OX40 agonist ivuxolimab. The receptors originated from an adult with an advanced solid tumor such as melanoma, head and neck, liver or kidney cancer. The CDR3 runs from the conserved cysteine through the conserved F or W. D genes are given only for firm matches. Clone size is stated in some rows and not others, as once, few, many or a class when expanded.

CASSVQTGSGNQPQHF	TGTGCCAGCAGTGTTCAGACAGGGAGTGGCAATCAGCCCCAGCATTTT	NA	TRBJ1-5	TRBD1	TRBV6-1
CASSLVHRLSSYNEQFF	TGTGCCAGCAGCTTAGTTCACAGGTTAAGCTCCTACAATGAGCAGTTCTTC	NA	TRBJ2-1	NA	TRBV7-9
CASSYRQSGRVQPQHF	TGTGCCAGCAGTTACCGGCAGTCGGGTCGGGTTCAGCCCCAGCATTTT	NA	TRBJ1-5	NA	TRBV6-5
CASSVREDEQFF	TGCGCCAGCAGTGTACGGGAGGATGAGCAGTTCTTC	NA	TRBJ2-1	TRBD2	TRBV10-1
CASRPTGGGNQPQHF	TGTGCCAGCAGGCCGACAGGGGGAGGCAATCAGCCCCAGCATTTT	NA	TRBJ1-5	TRBD1	TRBV6-6
CASSFGATNEKLFF	TGTGCCAGCAGTTTCGGTGCAACTAATGAAAAACTGTTTTTT	NA	TRBJ1-4	NA	TRBV27
CASSGLGTSTDTQYF	TGTGCCAGCAGCGGCCTAGGGACTAGCACAGATACGCAGTATTTT	NA	TRBJ2-3	NA	TRBV11-2
CASSLKWEGTDTQYF	TGTGCCAGCAGCTTGAAGTGGGAGGGCACAGATACGCAGTATTTT	few	TRBJ2-3	NA	TRBV7-2
CASRTRITAAKNIQYF	TGTGCCAGCAGAACCAGGATTACGGCTGCCAAAAACATTCAGTACTTC	few	TRBJ2-4	NA	TRBV6-6
CASSQELAGAPGADTQYF	TGCGCCAGCAGCCAAGAACTAGCGGGAGCGCCGGGGGCAGATACGCAGTATTTT	NA	TRBJ2-3	TRBD2	TRBV4-1
CASSLSRQTQETQYF	TGTGCCAGCAGCTTATCCCGACAGACCCAAGAGACCCAGTACTTC	NA	TRBJ2-5	NA	TRBV7-2
CASSFGLGQARYEQYF	TGTGCCAGCAGCTTCGGTCTGGGACAGGCAAGATACGAGCAGTACTTC	few	TRBJ2-7	TRBD1	TRBV5-8
CASSSDGSGTDTQYF	TGTGCCAGCAGCTCGGATGGAAGTGGCACAGATACGCAGTATTTT	NA	TRBJ2-3	NA	TRBV7-8
CASSTTGGGELFF	TGTGCCAGTAGTACGACAGGGGGCGGGGAGCTGTTTTTT	few	TRBJ2-2	TRBD1	TRBV19
CASSGGTYEQYF	TGTGCCAGCAGTGGAGGGACCTACGAGCAGTACTTC	once	TRBJ2-7	NA	TRBV2
CASSQDPGSKNIQYF	TGCGCCAGCAGCCAAGATCCGGGAAGCAAAAACATTCAGTACTTC	NA	TRBJ2-4	NA	TRBV4-1
CASSLRTFYNEQFF	TGTGCCAGCAGCTTACGGACTTTCTACAATGAGCAGTTCTTC	NA	TRBJ2-1	NA	TRBV11-3
CASSLPQGSETQYF	TGTGCCAGCTCGCTGCCACAGGGTTCAGAGACCCAGTACTTC	few	TRBJ2-5	NA	TRBV18
CASRPGLGGNEQFF	TGTGCCAGTAGACCGGGACTAGGAGGCAATGAGCAGTTCTTC	NA	TRBJ2-1	TRBD2	TRBV19
CASSSLGTQYF	TGTGCCAGCTCATCACTAGGGACCCAGTACTTC	NA	TRBJ2-5	NA	TRBV18
CASSLAVARVFF	TGTGCCAGCAGTTTGGCTGTAGCTAGGGTGTTCTTC	NA	TRBJ2-1	NA	TRBV28
CASSSRPNLAMDIQYF	TGTGCCAGCAGCTCAAGGCCTAATTTGGCAATGGACATTCAGTACTTC	NA	TRBJ2-4	NA	TRBV11-2
CASSYSAHNEQFF	TGTGCCAGCTCCTACAGTGCGCACAATGAGCAGTTCTTC	NA	TRBJ2-1	NA	TRBV18
CASSNPRRGTNEKLFF	TGTGCCAGTAGTAATCCCCGACGTGGCACTAATGAAAAACTGTTTTTT	NA	TRBJ1-4	NA	TRBV19
CASSLSMNTEAFF	TGTGCCAGCAGCTTAAGCATGAACACTGAAGCTTTCTTT	once	TRBJ1-1	NA	TRBV7-8
CASSFRTSGREYF	TGTGCCAGCAGCTTCCGGACTAGCGGGAGGGAGTATTTT	NA	TRBJ2-3	TRBD2	TRBV5-8
CASSKETGRGTGELFF	TGCGCCAGCAGCAAGGAGACAGGGCGAGGCACCGGGGAGCTGTTTTTT	NA	TRBJ2-2	TRBD1	TRBV5-1
CASSPTSQGRETQYF	TGTGCCAGCTCACCAACATCCCAGGGACGAGAGACCCAGTACTTC	NA	TRBJ2-5	NA	TRBV18
CASSQSNLPGQGFSYEQYF	TGTGCCAGCAGCCAATCGAACCTCCCGGGACAGGGATTCTCCTACGAGCAGTACTTC	NA	TRBJ2-7	TRBD1	TRBV4-2
CASRDRPSDYNSPLHF	TGTGCCAGTAGAGACCGTCCTTCAGACTATAATTCACCCCTCCACTTT	NA	TRBJ1-6	NA	TRBV19
CASGFGTDGYEQYF	TGTGCCAGCGGCTTTGGTACAGACGGGTACGAGCAGTACTTC	NA	TRBJ2-7	NA	TRBV9
CASRQGRIYGYTF	TGTGCCAGCAGGCAGGGACGGATTTATGGCTACACCTTC	NA	TRBJ1-2	NA	TRBV5-4
CASSQGTGDYEQYF	TGTGCCAGCTCTCAGGGGACAGGAGACTACGAGCAGTACTTC	NA	TRBJ2-7	TRBD1	TRBV18
CSVEHETQYF	TGCAGCGTTGAGCATGAGACCCAGTACTTC	NA	TRBJ2-5	NA	TRBV29-1
CAWSYRPSGYTF	TGTGCCTGGAGTTACCGGCCTAGTGGCTACACCTTC	once	TRBJ1-2	NA	TRBV30
CASSPHRQTHETQYF	TGTGCCAGCAGCCCCCACCGACAGACCCACGAGACCCAGTACTTC	NA	TRBJ2-5	NA	TRBV9
CASSFLVTGTDTQYF	TGTGCCAGCAGCTTCCTTGTGACAGGGACAGATACGCAGTATTTT	NA	TRBJ2-3	TRBD1	TRBV7-2
CASSVEADSGNTIYF	TGTGCCAGCAGCGTAGAGGCAGACTCTGGAAACACCATATATTTT	NA	TRBJ1-3	NA	TRBV9
CASSPRGRTDTQYF	TGTGCCAGCTCACCAAGGGGGAGAACAGATACGCAGTATTTT	NA	TRBJ2-3	NA	TRBV18
CASSSYQGSNYGYTF	TGTGCCAGCAGCTCGTACCAGGGATCTAACTATGGCTACACCTTC	NA	TRBJ1-2	NA	TRBV7-2
CASSRDRVYEQYF	TGTGCCAGCAGTAGGGACAGGGTCTACGAGCAGTACTTC	NA	TRBJ2-7	TRBD1	TRBV2
CASSYRGPRGGELFF	TGTGCCAGCAGTTACAGGGGGCCCAGGGGTGGGGAGCTGTTTTTT	NA	TRBJ2-2	TRBD1	TRBV6-5
CDSGTPTYEQYF	TGTGATTCCGGGACGCCTACCTACGAGCAGTACTTC	NA	TRBJ2-7	NA	TRBV5-3
CASSASTDTQYF	TGTGCCAGCAGCGCTAGCACAGATACGCAGTATTTT	NA	TRBJ2-3	NA	TRBV11-2
CSVWTGSTEAFF	TGCAGCGTATGGACAGGGAGTACTGAAGCTTTCTTT	NA	TRBJ1-1	TRBD1	TRBV29-1
CASSFVPSYEQYF	TGTGCCAGCAGCTTTGTTCCCTCCTACGAGCAGTACTTC	NA	TRBJ2-7	NA	TRBV11-2